Listed here are 2 T cell receptor beta chains from one sample, sequenced in a study of blood T cell repertoires in COVID-19. Measured with immunoSEQ multiplex PCR; TCRdb has only the in-frame clones, and not every one. The profile shows fewer than 300,000 clones, about four fifths of them singletons. The sequenced sample consisted of peripheral blood. All receptors derive from an older man with acute or convalescent COVID-19.

The V and J genes are TRBV3-1 (or the pseudogene TRBV3-2) and TRBJ1-6; D might be TRBD1 (5 bases). V gave up 2 bases and J gave up 5 bases, with 10 bases separating them. The CDR3 has 15 residues. Germline V CDR1 and CDR2: LGHDT, YNNKEL (reference sequence). This CDR3 reads CASSQYQGDNSPLHF. DNA for the CDR3: TGTGCCAGCAGCCAATACCAGGGTGATAATTCACCCCTCCACTTT.

J is TRBJ2-3 and V is TRBV18, with TRBD2 identical over 11 bases. Germline CDR1 KGHSH, CDR2 LQKENI. CDR3 length: 16 residues. V dropped 7 bases and J dropped 7; count of bases not matched to a gene: 13. The DNA for the CDR3 is TGTGCCAGCTTCACTAGCGGGGGCCCTACGGGAAATACGCAGTATTTT. It translates to CASFTSGGPTGNTQYF.